The 22 T cell receptor beta chains presented below share a single source sample, sequenced in a study of T cells in Graves' hyperthyroidism and ophthalmopathy. Researchers took RNA transcripts and amplified the TCR beta CDR3 regions from them. TCR CDR3 regions were first amplified by RT-PCR with HTBI primers. TCRdb re-derived calls from the multiplex PCR reads in MiXCR, one entry per CDR3 protein. The table has over 400,000 distinct CDR3 sequences, over 12% seen once. Sequenced: blood. The source of these receptors is a man between 18 and 35 years old with Graves' ophthalmopathy.

The sample holds many counts of this clonotype. This chain joins TRBV13 and TRBJ2-7; tentatively, D is TRBD2 (6 bases). CDR1 and CDR2 (germline): PRHDT, FYEKMQ (reference sequence). The CDR3 is 14 residues long. V was cut by 5 bases and J by 0 bases, with 11 bases left in between. The CDR3 sequence is CASSAGLTSYEQYF. For the CDR3, the DNA is TGTGCCAGCAGCGCGGGGCTAACCTCCTACGAGCAGTACTTC.

This clonotype showed up many times. J is TRBJ2-1 and V is TRBV11-2; possibly TRBD1 or TRBD2 for D (5 bases each). The CDR3 spans 13 residues. Germline V lookup: CDR1 SGHAT, CDR2 FQNNGV. V lost 5 bases and J 10 bases, leaving 15 bases between the germline ends. The DNA of the CDR3 is TGTGCCAGCAGCCGCGGAGAGGGGTGGGAGCAGTTCTTC. Translation gives CASSRGEGWEQFF.

The gene calls are TRBV4-2 and TRBJ2-3; D is unresolved. Trimming removed 2 bases at V and 2 bases at J, with 11 bases between. CDR1 is LGHNA and CDR2 is YNFKEQ in the germline V gene. CDR3 length: 15 amino acids. The DNA for the CDR3 is TGTGCCAGCAGCCAATTCGGTCCGACCACAGATACGCAGTATTTT. Residues: CASSQFGPTTDTQYF.

There are a few counts of this clonotype. The J gene is TRBJ2-3, the V gene TRBV4-2; 14 nucleotides match TRBD2. The CDR3 covers 16 residues. CDR1 LGHNA and CDR2 YNFKEQ come from the germline V gene. V lost 3 bases to trimming and J lost 6 bases; unmatched junction nucleotides: 5. Written as DNA, the CDR3 is TGTGCCAGCAGCCAGGGGACTAGCGGGGGCGGGGATACGCAGTATTTT. Its protein is CASSQGTSGGGDTQYF.

The chain uses TRBV5-1 and TRBJ1-2, with no clear D. CDR1 SGHRS and CDR2 YFSETQ come from the germline V gene. This CDR3 spans 15 amino acids. V lost 4 bases, J lost 3 bases, and 16 bases lay in between. CDR3 sequence reads: CASSPLSVDDYGYTF. In DNA, the CDR3 is TGCGCCAGCAGCCCTCTTAGCGTAGACGACTATGGCTACACCTTC.

This clonotype occurred many times. The genes are TRBV7-9 and TRBJ1-2; D ambiguous. The V and J ends lost 5 bases and 6 bases respectively, with 13 bases between them. The CDR3 length is 13 residues. Germline CDR1 reads SEHNR; CDR2 reads FQNEAQ (reference sequence). CDR3 DNA sequence: TGTGCCAGCAGCCCTTCAATCCAGGATGGCTACACCTTC. Translation gives CASSPSIQDGYTF.

This clonotype was counted ten times or more. J is TRBJ2-5 and V is TRBV3-1, with D tentatively TRBD1 (5 bases). The germline gives CDR1 LGHDT, CDR2 YNNKEL (reference sequence). There are 13 residues in the CDR3. V was clipped by 1 base and J by 6 bases, with 9 bases between them. The CDR3 reads CASSQVGLKTQYF. CDR3 DNA sequence: TGTGCCAGCAGCCAAGTGGGGCTGAAGACCCAGTACTTC.

CDR3 region: CASSEYTGSLSTDTQYF. The CDR3 bases are TGTGCCAGCAGTGAATATACAGGCTCCCTTAGCACAGATACGCAGTATTTT. The chain employs TRBV25-1 and TRBJ2-3, with D possibly matching TRBD1 (5 bases). V gave up 0 bases and J gave up 0 bases, with 13 bases separating them. The CDR3 consists of 17 residues. Germline V gene lookup returns CDR1 MGHDK and CDR2 SYGVNS.

This clonotype appeared many times. The V call is TRBV12-3 or TRBV12-4, the J call TRBJ1-3; D unresolved. The CDR3 is made up of 15 amino acids. The germline V and J ends were trimmed by 3 bases and 0 bases, with 9 bases remaining between them. The CDR3 DNA is TGTGCCAGCAGTTTTTTCGGGAGCTCTGGAAACACCATATATTTT. As protein: CASSFFGSSGNTIYF.

This clonotype has at least ten counts. The rearrangement uses TRBV7-6 and TRBJ2-1; 11 nucleotides line up with TRBD2. V was clipped by 4 bases and J by 9 bases; unmatched bases: 20. Germline V gene lookup returns CDR1 SGHVS and CDR2 FNYEAQ. This CDR3 is 19 amino acids long. In nucleotides, the CDR3 is TGTGCCAGCAGCTCCTCCGCGGTAGCGGGGGGGGGATGGGGCGTTGAGCAGTTCTTC. Translated: CASSSSAVAGGGWGVEQFF. The full variable domain, in which reference TRBV7-6 and TRBJ2-1 provide the parts outside the CDR3, is GAGVSQSPRYKVTKRGQDVALRCDPISGHVSLYWYRQALGQGPEFLTYFNYEAQQDKSGLPNDRFSAERPEGSISTLTIQRTEQRDSAMYRCASSSSAVAGGGWGVEQFFGPGTRLTVL.

Ten or more counts support this clonotype. The V call is TRBV6-1, the J call TRBJ1-3; D perhaps matches TRBD1 (5 bases). Trimming shortened V by 6 bases and J by 3 bases, and 9 bases separated the two germline ends. There are 13 residues in the CDR3. Germline V gene sequence: CDR1 MNHNS, CDR2 SASEGT. In DNA form, the CDR3 reads TGTGCCAGCAGAAATACAGGTGGAAACACCATATATTTT. Translating it yields CASRNTGGNTIYF.

The chain couples TRBV27 to TRBJ1-2, with a weak D call TRBD1 (6 bases). From germline, CDR1 is MNHEY and CDR2 SMNVEV (reference sequence). The CDR3 is 15 residues long. Deletions cut 2 bases from V and 4 bases from J, with 14 bases between. CDR3 bases: TGTGCCAGCAGTTTAGGCGGGGGGCGCACCTATGGCTACACCTTC. It is translated as CASSLGGGRTYGYTF.

J is TRBJ1-6 and V is TRBV15; tentatively, D is TRBD1 (5 bases). CDR1 LNHNV and CDR2 YYDKDF come from the germline V gene (reference sequence). This CDR3 is 16 amino acids long. The V gene lost 0 bases and the J gene lost 7 bases, with 13 bases spanning the gap. The CDR3 protein is CATSRDRQPPNSPLHF. CDR3 coding DNA: TGTGCCACCAGCAGAGATAGACAGCCACCGAATTCACCCCTCCACTTT.

This clonotype occurred many times. CDR3 residues: CASSEQGANYGYTF. The DNA for the CDR3 is TGTGCCAGCAGTGAACAGGGAGCTAACTATGGCTACACCTTC. V gene TRBV2 combines with J gene TRBJ1-2, with D maybe TRBD1 (5 bases). Trimming removed 2 bases at V and 0 bases at J, with 7 bases between. In germline, CDR1 is SNHLY, CDR2 FYNNEI. This CDR3 has 14 residues.

This clonotype was counted ten times or more. V gene TRBV11-2 combines with J gene TRBJ2-1; D unclear. The CDR3 totals 13 residues. The germline V gene encodes CDR1 SGHAT and CDR2 FQNNGV. Trimming stripped 0 bases from V and 7 bases from J, with 7 bases between. Here the CDR3 reads CASSLDRENEQFF. In nucleotides, the CDR3 is TGTGCCAGCAGCTTAGATAGGGAAAATGAGCAGTTCTTC. Full variable domain (missing parts from reference TRBV11-2 and TRBJ2-1): EAGVAQSPRYKIIEKRQSVAFWCNPISGHATLYWYQQILGQGPKLLIQFQNNGVVDDSQLPKDRFSAERLKGVDSTLKIQPAKLEDSAVYLCASSLDRENEQFFGPGTRLTVL.

This clonotype was detected ten times or more. The chain employs TRBV6-4 and TRBJ1-1; D remains unclear. Germline loops: CDR1 MRHNA, CDR2 SNTAGT. The CDR3 extends over 14 amino acids. Trimming removed 0 bases from V and 5 bases from J, with 10 bases in between. The CDR3: CASSDSSEATEAFF. CDR3 sequence (DNA): TGTGCCAGCAGTGACTCATCGGAGGCGACTGAAGCTTTCTTT.

This clonotype showed up many times. This chain connects TRBV27 to TRBJ2-3; D might be TRBD1 or TRBD2, each matching 5 bases. CDR3 length: 15 amino acids. V was clipped by 6 bases and J by 8 bases, with 21 bases between them. The germline gives CDR1 MNHEY, CDR2 SMNVEV (reference sequence). The CDR3 region has the DNA TGTGCCAGCAGGGCGAGGGGTACAGGCGGTTTTACGCAGTATTTT. This gives the protein CASRARGTGGFTQYF.

The chain couples TRBV5-1 to TRBJ1-1; possibly TRBD1 for D (5 bases). The V end lost 4 bases, the J end lost 5 bases, and 24 bases lay between the germline ends. The CDR3 runs 17 residues. CDR1 and CDR2 (germline): SGHRS, YFSETQ. The CDR3 DNA reads as TGCGCCAGCAGCCCGCCCGGGGGAGGGGCGCGTATGACTGAAGCTTTCTTT. Translating gives CASSPPGGGARMTEAFF.

Concerning this clonotype itself: Just one base apart from a much larger clone, this may be a read error. V and J are TRBV3-1 and TRBJ1-3; no clear D. V lost 0 bases to trimming and J lost 4 bases, with 10 bases between them. The CDR3 is made up of 15 amino acids. Germline V lookup: CDR1 LGHDT, CDR2 YNNKEL (reference sequence). The DNA for the CDR3 is TGTGCCAGCAGCCAAGACAACGGCTGCGGAAACACCATATATTTT. Its translation: CASSQDNGCGNTIYF.

This clonotype occurred many times. The chain joins TRBV5-1 to TRBJ1-2; D not resolved. The CDR3 is 13 amino acids. V lost 0 bases, J lost 4 bases, and 7 bases lay in between. Per the germline V gene, CDR1 is SGHRS and CDR2 is YFSETQ. The CDR3: CASSLETVYGYTF. The CDR3 DNA reads TGCGCCAGCAGCTTGGAGACGGTCTATGGCTACACCTTC.

The CDR3 reads CATSRDLTLSGGNQPQHF. As DNA, the CDR3 is TGTGCCACCAGCAGAGACCTGACTCTTTCGGGAGGCAATCAGCCCCAGCATTTT. V gene TRBV15 combines with J gene TRBJ1-5; D not certain. CDR1 is LNHNV and CDR2 is YYDKDF in the germline V gene (reference sequence). V was trimmed by 0 bases and J by 2 bases, leaving 17 bases between them. There are 18 residues in the CDR3.

This clonotype was counted ten times or more. The gene calls are TRBV12-3 or TRBV12-4 and TRBJ2-3; D possibly corresponds to TRBD2 (6 bases). There are 13 residues in the CDR3. V shed 8 bases and J shed 4 bases, with 13 bases lying between them. DNA of the CDR3: TGTGCCAGCGGGGAGGTGGTAGCAGATACGCAGTATTTT. Its protein is CASGEVVADTQYF.